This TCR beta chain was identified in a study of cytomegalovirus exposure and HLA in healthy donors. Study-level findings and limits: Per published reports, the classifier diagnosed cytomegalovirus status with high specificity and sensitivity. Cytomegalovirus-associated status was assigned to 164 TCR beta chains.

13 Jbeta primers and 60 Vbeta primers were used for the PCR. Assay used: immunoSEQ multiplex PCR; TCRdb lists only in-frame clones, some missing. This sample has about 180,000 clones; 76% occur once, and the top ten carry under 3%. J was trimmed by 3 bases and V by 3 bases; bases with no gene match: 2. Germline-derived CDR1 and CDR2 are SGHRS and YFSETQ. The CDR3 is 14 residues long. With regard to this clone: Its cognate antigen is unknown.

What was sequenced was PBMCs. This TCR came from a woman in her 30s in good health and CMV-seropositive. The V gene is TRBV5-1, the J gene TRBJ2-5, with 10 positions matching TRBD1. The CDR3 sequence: CASSYGTGEETQYF. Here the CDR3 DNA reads TGCGCCAGCAGCTACGGGACAGGGGAAGAGACCCAGTACTTC.